These 30 T cell receptor beta chains were sequenced from one sample in a study of T cell changes during pregnancy in multiple sclerosis. The assay was immunoSEQ multiplex PCR, and TCRdb's table has in-frame clones only and misses some. The sample carries roughly 42,000 clones, 89% recorded once. The sample was CD4+ T cells from peripheral blood mononuclear cells, taken in the first trimester of pregnancy. Source of these receptors: a female donor with multiple sclerosis, enrolled in a pregnancy study.

This rearrangement joins TRBV6-6 to TRBJ1-1; D gene unclear. Germline V gene sequence: CDR1 MNHNY, CDR2 SVGAGI (reference sequence). Trimming took off 6 bases at V and 0 bases at J, with 11 bases between the two ends. CDR3 length equals 14 residues. DNA of the CDR3: TGTGCCAGCAGCCCCACTGTGATGAACACTGAAGCTTTCTTT. It translates to CASSPTVMNTEAFF.

The rearrangement links TRBV7-2 to TRBJ1-5; D is uncertain. CDR3 length: 15 residues. The germline V gene has CDR1 SGHTA and CDR2 FQGNSA. Trimming removed 8 bases at V and 1 base at J, with 15 bases between. The CDR3 sequence: CASGLVWSSNQPQHF. DNA of the CDR3: TGTGCCAGCGGACTAGTATGGTCGAGCAATCAGCCCCAGCATTTT.

This sequence joins TRBV9 and TRBJ2-1; 16 positions match TRBD2. J was trimmed by 4 bases and V by 4 bases; bases with no gene match: 11. Germline lookup yields CDR1 SGDLS and CDR2 YYNGEE. The CDR3 contains 19 residues. In DNA form, the CDR3 reads TGTGCCAGCAGCACCCCCGGGACTAGCGGGAGGGCCCGGTACAATGAGCAGTTCTTC. This encodes CASSTPGTSGRARYNEQFF.

The V and J genes are TRBV5-8 and TRBJ2-1; D not certain. Between the trimmed V and J ends, which lost 6 bases and 4 bases, there was a span of 11 bases. Germline values: CDR1 SGHTS, CDR2 YDEGEE. This CDR3 region has 13 residues. CDR3 nucleotides: TGTGCCAGCACCAAGCGAGGTTACAATGAGCAGTTCTTC. Amino acids: CASTKRGYNEQFF.

This CDR3 reads CASIDRGSGETQYF. The CDR3, as DNA: TGTGCCAGCATTGACAGGGGGAGTGGAGAGACCCAGTACTTC. The chain combines TRBV6-5 with TRBJ2-5, with 9 bases aligning to TRBD1. V shed 7 bases and J 4 bases; nucleotides not matched to a gene: 7. The CDR3 sequence is 14 residues long. Germline values: CDR1 MNHEY, CDR2 SVGAGI.

CDR3 in amino acids: CASSIGTHYEQYF. The CDR3 DNA sequence: TGTGCCAGCAGTATCGGGACACACTACGAGCAGTACTTC. V is TRBV27 and J is TRBJ2-7, with D maybe TRBD1 (6 bases). Trimming took 5 bases from V and 3 from J, leaving 11 bases between them. The CDR3 contains 13 residues. In germline, CDR1 is MNHEY, CDR2 SMNVEV (reference sequence).

This chain joins TRBV29-1 and TRBJ1-4; D ambiguous. Trimming pared 6 bases from V and 7 bases from J, leaving 9 bases between. The length of the CDR3 is 11 residues. From germline, CDR1 is SQVTM and CDR2 ANQGSEA. The CDR3 coding sequence is TGCAGCGTGGAGTACGCTGAAAAACTGTTTTTT. Protein product: CSVEYAEKLFF.

The gene calls are TRBV23-1 and TRBJ2-1, with D perhaps TRBD2 (5 bases). TRBV23-1 falls under the ORF class, with uncertain function. CDR3 length: 15 residues. Trimming left V 6 bases short and J 13 bases short, with 25 bases between. CDR3 amino acids: CASSPRQVARENQFF. The DNA for the CDR3 is TGCGCCAGCAGCCCCCGGCAGGTAGCGAGAGAGAACCAGTTCTTC.

This sequence joins TRBV2 and TRBJ2-4; 10 bases fit TRBD1. The CDR3 has 13 residues. V gave up 6 bases and J gave up 8 bases; unmatched junction bases: 4. Germline CDR1 SNHLY, CDR2 FYNNEI. CDR3: CASRDRGLDIQYF. In nucleotides, the CDR3 is TGTGCCAGCAGGGACAGGGGGTTGGACATTCAGTACTTC.

The chain's CDR3 is CASSSGVYGYTF. The CDR3 coding sequence is TGTGCCAGCAGTTCAGGGGTCTATGGCTACACCTTC. The chain uses TRBV28 and TRBJ1-2; D may be TRBD1 (6 bases). The length of the CDR3 is 12 residues. With 4 bases removed from V and 4 bases from J, the gap between germline ends came to 7 bases. Germline V gives CDR1 MDHEN, CDR2 SYDVKM.

The chain carries TRBV6-1 and TRBJ2-1, with 10 bases identical to TRBD2. CDR1 MNHNS and CDR2 SASEGT come from the germline V gene. Trimming cost V 2 bases and J 4 bases; bases outside gene matches: 5. The CDR3 totals 16 residues. CDR3 in DNA: TGTGCCAGCAGTGAAAGTTGGACTAGCGGTTACAATGAGCAGTTCTTC. Its translation is CASSESWTSGYNEQFF.

J is TRBJ2-7 and V is TRBV6-6; no clear D. There are 15 residues in the CDR3. Trimming took 0 bases from V and 2 from J, leaving 11 bases between them. In germline, CDR1 is MNHNY, CDR2 SVGAGI (reference sequence). CDR3 in amino acids: CASSYSRLYTYEQYF. The CDR3 DNA is TGTGCCAGCAGTTACTCGAGGCTATACACCTACGAGCAGTACTTC.

J is TRBJ2-7 and V is TRBV18; D remains ambiguous. V shed 5 bases and J shed 4 bases, with 6 bases lying between them. The CDR3 spans 11 residues. Germline lookup yields CDR1 KGHSH and CDR2 LQKENI. CDR3 sequence (DNA): TGTGCCAGCTCATCTCCTTACGAGCAGTACTTC. It specifies CASSSPYEQYF.

The J gene is TRBJ2-3, the V gene TRBV19; 11 nucleotides match TRBD2. The CDR3 loop spans 16 amino acids. Losses at the gene ends were 4 bases for V and 0 bases for J; bases not matched to a gene: 3. Germline V gives CDR1 LNHDA, CDR2 SQIVND (reference sequence). The CDR3 DNA reads TGTGCCAGTAGTACGGGACTAGCGGCTAGCACAGATACGCAGTATTTT. This translates into CASSTGLAASTDTQYF.

This clone was recorded a few times. The rearrangement joins TRBV2 to TRBJ2-7, with a tentative D call TRBD1 (5 bases). CDR1 is SNHLY and CDR2 is FYNNEI in the germline V gene. Trimming stripped 2 bases from V and 0 bases from J, with 8 bases between. The CDR3 length is 14 residues. Here the CDR3 reads CASSEQGSSYEQYF. The CDR3 bases are TGTGCCAGCAGTGAACAGGGTAGCTCCTACGAGCAGTACTTC.

The rearrangement uses TRBV7-2 and TRBJ2-1; 11 positions match TRBD2. The V gene end was trimmed by 2 bases and the J gene end by 6 bases; junction bases not matched to a gene: 6. The CDR3 is 16 residues long. Germline CDR1 reads SGHTA; CDR2 reads FQGNSA. The CDR3 DNA reads as TGTGCCAGCAGCTTAATAGTAGCGGGAGGGCGCAATGAGCAGTTCTTC. Translating gives CASSLIVAGGRNEQFF. The full variable domain, its missing parts supplied by reference TRBV7-2 and TRBJ2-1, is GAGVSQSPSNKVTEKGKDVELRCDPISGHTALYWYRQSLGQGLEFLIYFQGNSAPDKSGLPSDRFSAERTGGSVSTLTIQRTQQEDSAVYLCASSLIVAGGRNEQFFGPGTRLTVL.

This chain joins TRBV7-2 and TRBJ1-3; TRBD1 is a possible D gene (5 bases). V shed 0 bases and J shed 3 bases, with 9 bases lying between them. CDR1 and CDR2 from the germline V gene are SGHTA and FQGNSA. The CDR3 extends over 15 amino acids. CDR3 loop: CASSLAAGRGNTIYF. CDR3 in DNA: TGTGCCAGCAGCTTAGCAGCAGGGCGTGGAAACACCATATATTTT. The entire variable domain, with the rest obtained from reference TRBV7-2 and TRBJ1-3, is as follows: GAGVSQSPSNKVTEKGKDVELRCDPISGHTALYWYRQSLGQGLEFLIYFQGNSAPDKSGLPSDRFSAERTGGSVSTLTIQRTQQEDSAVYLCASSLAAGRGNTIYFGEGSWLTVV.

The chain's CDR3 is CASSYGPAGEQYF. CDR3 DNA sequence: TGTGCCAGCAGCTACGGGCCCGCGGGCGAGCAGTACTTC. The genes are TRBV7-3 and TRBJ2-7, with D possibly matching TRBD2 (5 bases). V shed 4 bases and J shed 6 bases, with 13 bases lying between them. Germline lookup yields CDR1 SGHTA and CDR2 FQGTGA. The CDR3 length is 13 residues. The variable domain in full, with the rest retrieved from reference TRBV7-3 and TRBJ2-7, is GAGVSQTPSNKVTEKGKYVELRCDPISGHTALYWYRQSLGQGPEFLIYFQGTGAADDSGLPNDRFFAVRPEGSVSTLKIQRTERGDSAVYLCASSYGPAGEQYFGPGTRLTVT.

The gene calls are TRBV6-6 and TRBJ1-5; 7 bases fit TRBD1. In germline, CDR1 is MNHNY, CDR2 SVGAGI (reference sequence). The trim removed 6 bases at V and 9 bases at J, leaving 8 bases unmatched. This CDR3 has 13 residues. CDR3: CASRTGVRGPQHF. CDR3 DNA: TGTGCCAGCAGAACAGGGGTCCGGGGGCCCCAGCATTTT.

CDR3 sequence (DNA): TGTGCCAGTAGTGGACTAGTAGGCGGGGAGCTGTTTTTT. Translated, it gives CASSGLVGGELFF. This chain connects TRBV19 to TRBJ2-2, with 7 bases fitting TRBD2. After removal of 5 bases from V and 7 bases from J, the junction contained 4 bases not matched to a gene. Germline assignment: CDR1 LNHDA and CDR2 SQIVND (reference sequence). The CDR3 covers 13 residues.

This sequence joins TRBV25-1 and TRBJ2-3, with 9 bases identical to TRBD2. Germline CDR1 and CDR2: MGHDK and SYGVNS. The CDR3 length is 16 residues. Trimming cost V 2 bases and J 1 base; bases outside gene matches: 4. CDR3 in DNA: TGTGCCAGCAGTGAACTTAGCGGGAGACGCACAGATACGCAGTATTTT. Its translation: CASSELSGRRTDTQYF.

The V call is TRBV19, the J call TRBJ2-1; D remains unclear. Germline assignment: CDR1 LNHDA and CDR2 SQIVND (reference sequence). The CDR3 sequence is 17 residues long. V lost 3 bases, J lost 0 bases, and 15 bases lay in between. CDR3 amino acids: CASSMFGRGSSYNEQFF. CDR3 coding DNA: TGTGCCAGTAGTATGTTCGGCCGCGGTAGCTCCTACAATGAGCAGTTCTTC.

The chain joins TRBV5-4 to TRBJ1-2, with D hard to call. This CDR3 is built from 15 residues. Per the germline V gene, CDR1 is SGHNT and CDR2 is YYREEE (reference sequence). Trimming cost V 0 bases and J 5 bases, with 14 bases left between them. The DNA of the CDR3 is TGTGCCAGCAGCTTGGTGTTCCCCCAGAATTATGGCTACACCTTC. It specifies CASSLVFPQNYGYTF.

This chain connects TRBV30 to TRBJ1-2; D might be TRBD1 (6 bases). CDR1 is GTSNPN, CDR2 SVGIG, per germline (reference sequence). This CDR3 spans 12 amino acids. The V end was cut by 2 bases, the J end by 7 bases, with 11 bases between. The CDR3 DNA reads as TGTGCCTGGAGTCTGGGGGCGGCTGGCTACACCTTC. Protein sequence: CAWSLGAAGYTF.

This chain connects TRBV11-2 to TRBJ2-1; 9 bases fit TRBD2. J was trimmed by 15 bases and V by 2 bases; bases with no gene match: 5. The CDR3 loop spans 12 amino acids. Germline values: CDR1 SGHAT, CDR2 FQNNGV. Written as DNA, the CDR3 is TGTGCCAGCAGCTTACAGGGACTAGCTACGTTCTTC. Encoded protein: CASSLQGLATFF.

This clone appeared once. The chain links TRBV19 to TRBJ2-6; perhaps TRBD1 as D (6 bases). Between the trimmed V and J ends, which lost 3 bases and 1 base, there was a span of 13 bases. The CDR3 is 17 residues long. Germline-derived CDR1 and CDR2 are LNHDA and SQIVND (reference sequence). The CDR3 nucleotides are TGTGCCAGTAGTATCGCACAGGGTGCATCTGGGGCCAACGTCCTGACTTTC. Translated, it gives CASSIAQGASGANVLTF.

The chain joins TRBV4-1 to TRBJ2-1; TRBD2 matches at 13 bases. The germline gives CDR1 MGHRA, CDR2 YSYEKL. Unmatched junction bases numbered 9, after V lost 3 bases and J lost 10 bases. The CDR3 loop spans 16 amino acids. The CDR3 loop is CASSHATSGRGGEQFF. CDR3 coding DNA: TGCGCCAGCAGCCACGCCACTAGCGGGAGGGGAGGGGAGCAGTTCTTC.

The chain carries TRBV30 and TRBJ2-5; TRBD1 agrees at 8 bases. The CDR3 loop spans 15 amino acids. CDR1 and CDR2 from the germline V gene are GTSNPN and SVGIG (reference sequence). Losses at the gene ends were 1 base for V and 3 bases for J; bases not matched to a gene: 7. CDR3 coding DNA: TGTGCCTGGAGTGCCTGGGACAGGAGTGAAGAGACCCAGTACTTC. Amino acid sequence: CAWSAWDRSEETQYF.

The chain couples TRBV6-5 to TRBJ2-7; D is undetermined. Trimming shortened V by 2 bases and J by 4 bases, and 3 bases separated the two germline ends. The CDR3 is 11 residues long. Germline-derived CDR1 and CDR2 are MNHEY and SVGAGI. For the CDR3, the DNA is TGTGCCAGCAGTTACCTGTACGAGCAGTACTTC. Translation: CASSYLYEQYF.

The V gene is TRBV2, the J gene TRBJ2-3; unclear D gene. V lost 5 bases and J lost 8, with 20 bases in between. The CDR3 runs 15 residues. Germline lookup yields CDR1 SNHLY and CDR2 FYNNEI. The DNA of the CDR3 is TGTGCCAGCAGTTCTACTACCAAGGAGATCGGTACGCAGTATTTT. This encodes CASSSTTKEIGTQYF.